These 24 T cell receptor beta chains were all obtained from the same sample, sequenced in a study of CD8 T cells in Susac syndrome. When the RNA was reverse transcribed, random hexamers were used with an input of about 0.5 to 1 ug. One entry per CDR3 protein results from TCRdb running MiXCR on the immunoSEQ multiplex PCR reads. The data contain about 200,000 distinct CDR3 sequences, roughly 94% of them singletons. Sample: CD4+ T cells from PBMCs. All receptors come from a human donor in good health.

This chain links TRBV29-1 with TRBJ2-7; D remains ambiguous. V lost 7 bases and J lost 5, with 12 bases in between. This CDR3 has 11 amino acids. The germline V gene encodes CDR1 SQVTM and CDR2 ANQGSEA. CDR3 amino acids: CSGGMLDEQYF. For the CDR3, the DNA is TGCAGCGGTGGTATGCTCGACGAGCAGTACTTC.

V is TRBV20-1 and J is TRBJ2-1; TRBD2 agrees at 11 bases. The V gene end was trimmed by 5 bases and the J gene end by 6 bases; junction bases not matched to a gene: 6. This CDR3 comprises 14 residues. Germline CDR1 and CDR2: DFQATT and SNEGSKA (reference sequence). CDR3: CSAQPSGGINEQFF. The CDR3 nucleotides read TGCAGTGCTCAGCCTAGCGGGGGGATCAATGAGCAGTTCTTC.

This rearrangement joins TRBV6-2 or TRBV6-3 to TRBJ2-7, with TRBD2 matching 7 bases. V was pared by 6 bases and J by 0 bases, with 8 bases of the junction left unmatched. Germline lookup yields CDR1 MNHEY and CDR2 SVGEGT. The CDR3 extends over 15 amino acids. CDR3 DNA sequence: TGTGCCAGCAGCCGAACCGCGGGGGACTCCTACGAGCAGTACTTC. Translating it yields CASSRTAGDSYEQYF.

A few counts support this clonotype. The chain links TRBV9 to TRBJ2-3; D remains unclear. Germline CDR1 is SGDLS and CDR2 is YYNGEE. CDR3 length: 12 residues. V lost 0 bases and J lost 5, with 4 bases in between. The DNA of the CDR3 is TGTGCCAGCAGCGTAGTCCAAGATACGCAGTATTTT. Translated: CASSVVQDTQYF.

The chain combines TRBV4-2 with TRBJ1-1; a weak D match, TRBD1 (6 bases). Trimming removed 0 bases from V and 0 bases from J, with 14 bases in between. In germline, CDR1 is LGHNA, CDR2 YNFKEQ. The CDR3 consists of 17 residues. The CDR3: CASSQDKGDVLNTEAFF. CDR3 nucleotide sequence: TGTGCCAGCAGCCAAGATAAGGGGGACGTATTGAACACTGAAGCTTTCTTT.

The chain links TRBV6-5 to TRBJ2-7; TRBD1 is a possible D gene (6 bases). V lost 5 bases, J lost 6 bases, and 17 bases lay in between. Germline V CDR1 and CDR2: MNHEY, SVGAGI. There are 14 residues in the CDR3. CDR3 nucleotides: TGTGCCAGCAGTATCCAGGGGTCAGGGCTCGAGCAGTACTTC. Protein: CASSIQGSGLEQYF.

This chain joins TRBV28 and TRBJ2-3; D is tentatively TRBD1 or TRBD2 (5 bases each). The CDR3 is 12 residues long. In germline, CDR1 is MDHEN, CDR2 SYDVKM. Deletions cut 8 bases from V and 5 bases from J, with 11 bases between. The CDR3 loop reads CASGTNLDTQYF. DNA of the CDR3: TGTGCCAGCGGGACCAACTTAGATACGCAGTATTTT.

V is TRBV7-2 and J is TRBJ2-1, with D hard to call. Trimming removed 2 bases from V and 10 bases from J, with 6 bases in between. This CDR3 is built from 11 residues. Germline CDR1 SGHTA, CDR2 FQGNSA. In nucleotides, the CDR3 is TGTGCCAGCAGCTTACTGACGGAGCAGTTCTTC. This gives the protein CASSLLTEQFF.

This sequence joins TRBV7-2 and TRBJ2-3, with a weak D call TRBD2 (6 bases). This CDR3 region has 13 residues. Germline V gene data show CDR1 as SGHTA and CDR2 as FQGNSA. The ends were cut back, 4 bases at V and 8 bases at J, with 13 bases in the middle. The CDR3 DNA sequence: TGTGCCAGCAGCTGGGACTTTCGCCTTACGCAGTATTTT. Its protein is CASSWDFRLTQYF. Looking up the rest from reference TRBV7-2 and TRBJ2-3 gives the full variable domain: GAGVSQSPSNKVTEKGKDVELRCDPISGHTALYWYRQSLGQGLEFLIYFQGNSAPDKSGLPSDRFSAERTGGSVSTLTIQRTQQEDSAVYLCASSWDFRLTQYFGPGTRLTVL.

The chain links TRBV20-1 to TRBJ1-5, with TRBD1 as a possible D gene (6 bases). The ends were cut back, 2 bases at V and 2 bases at J, with 7 bases in the middle. The CDR3 loop spans 13 amino acids. CDR1 is DFQATT, CDR2 SNEGSKA, per germline (reference sequence). CDR3 sequence reads: CSARRGGNQPQHF. CDR3 DNA: TGCAGTGCTAGAAGGGGGGGCAATCAGCCCCAGCATTTT.

This chain joins TRBV5-4 and TRBJ2-1; TRBD2 aligns across 8 bases. The V gene end was trimmed by 9 bases and the J gene end by 9 bases; junction bases not matched to a gene: 14. CDR3 length: 14 residues. CDR1 is SGHNT and CDR2 is YYREEE in the germline V gene (reference sequence). The CDR3 DNA reads as TGTGCCACCCACCGGGCTAGCGGGCCTGGTGAGCAGTTCTTC. It translates to CATHRASGPGEQFF.

The chain carries TRBV5-4 and TRBJ2-6; D is uncertain. Trimming pared 5 bases from V and 3 bases from J, leaving 9 bases between. Germline CDR1 reads SGHNT; CDR2 reads YYREEE (reference sequence). The CDR3 sequence is 14 residues long. The DNA of the CDR3 is TGTGCCAGCAGTTGGGATTATGGGGCCAACGTCCTGACTTTC. Its protein is CASSWDYGANVLTF. The full variable domain, with the rest looked up from reference TRBV5-4 and TRBJ2-6, is ETGVTQSPTHLIKTRGQQVTLRCSSQSGHNTVSWYQQALGQGPQFIFQYYREEENGRGNFPPRFSGLQFPNYSSELNVNALELDDSALYLCASSWDYGANVLTFGAGSRLTVL.

The genes are TRBV7-9 and TRBJ2-5; possibly TRBD2 for D (5 bases). The CDR3 extends over 13 amino acids. V gave up 3 bases and J gave up 5 bases, with 10 bases separating them. Germline-derived CDR1 and CDR2 are SEHNR and FQNEAQ (reference sequence). The CDR3 DNA sequence: TGTGCCAGCAGCTTCGCGGGCCAGGAGACCCAGTACTTC. It encodes CASSFAGQETQYF.

V is TRBV4-1 and J is TRBJ2-6; D unresolved. The CDR3 contains 16 residues. Per the germline V gene, CDR1 is MGHRA and CDR2 is YSYEKL. V lost 1 base to trimming and J lost 2 bases, with 9 bases between them. The CDR3 coding sequence is TGCGCCAGCAGCCAAGCTTGGGGTACTGGGGCCAACGTCCTGACTTTC. It yields the protein CASSQAWGTGANVLTF.

V usage is TRBV18 and J usage is TRBJ2-5; 7 bases agree with TRBD1. CDR3 length: 13 amino acids. Germline trimming cut 3 bases from V and 6 bases from J; bases unmatched to any gene: 4. In germline, CDR1 is KGHSH, CDR2 LQKENI. The CDR3 sequence is CASSPQGQQTQYF. CDR3 nucleotides: TGTGCCAGCTCACCGCAGGGACAGCAGACCCAGTACTTC.

This clonotype was counted once. The chain links TRBV4-3 to TRBJ1-1; D is undetermined. Germline V gene sequence: CDR1 LGHNA, CDR2 YSLEER. Trimming cost V 0 bases and J 2 bases, with 7 bases left between them. The CDR3 sequence is 14 residues long. CDR3 DNA: TGCGCCAGCAGCCAAGAAGCACTTAACACTGAAGCTTTCTTT. Translating it yields CASSQEALNTEAFF.

The rearrangement joins TRBV15 to TRBJ1-5; unclear D gene. Trimming left V 0 bases short and J 5 bases short, with 20 bases between. The CDR3 runs to 18 residues. Germline V CDR1 and CDR2: LNHNV, YYDKDF (reference sequence). This CDR3 reads CATSRDPPGSNMDQPQHF. The DNA of the CDR3 is TGTGCCACCAGCAGAGATCCCCCAGGTTCTAACATGGATCAGCCCCAGCATTTT.

V and J are TRBV12-3 or TRBV12-4 and TRBJ2-1, with D perhaps TRBD1 or TRBD2 (5 bases each). The CDR3 totals 11 residues. Trimming took off 4 bases at V and 9 bases at J, with 7 bases between the two ends. CDR3 DNA: TGTGCCAGCAGTTGGGACGGTGAGCAGTTCTTC. It translates to CASSWDGEQFF.

The V and J genes are TRBV4-3 and TRBJ1-1; D call uncertain. The CDR3 is 14 amino acids. Germline CDR1 reads LGHNA; CDR2 reads YSLEER. The germline V and J ends were trimmed by 1 base and 1 base, with 7 bases remaining between them. The CDR3 sequence is CASSQGWANTEAFF. Written as DNA, the CDR3 is TGCGCCAGCAGCCAAGGTTGGGCGAACACTGAAGCTTTCTTT.

The chain couples TRBV4-1 to TRBJ2-3; D tentatively fits TRBD1 or TRBD2 (6 bases each). CDR3 length: 15 residues. The V and J ends lost 3 bases and 6 bases respectively, with 16 bases between them. CDR1 MGHRA and CDR2 YSYEKL come from the germline V gene. This chain's CDR3 is CASSHRNGGGDTQYF. For the CDR3, the DNA is TGCGCCAGCAGCCACCGAAACGGGGGCGGGGATACGCAGTATTTT.

CDR3 bases: TGCAGTGCTAGATCAACAGGGGGCTATGGCTACACCTTC. Its translation is CSARSTGGYGYTF. The chain recombines TRBV20-1 with TRBJ1-2; 8 nucleotides agree with TRBD1. The V segment lost 2 bases and the J segment 4 bases; nucleotides outside the gene matches: 3. The CDR3 totals 13 residues. Germline V gene lookup returns CDR1 DFQATT and CDR2 SNEGSKA (reference sequence).

The chain joins TRBV7-2 to TRBJ1-2, with D maybe TRBD1 (5 bases). Per germline, CDR1 SGHTA and CDR2 FQGNSA. V shed 8 bases and J shed 7 bases, with 20 bases lying between them. This CDR3 is 14 amino acids long. The CDR3 is CASQAMYGGRGYTF. In DNA form, the CDR3 reads TGTGCCAGCCAAGCTATGTACGGGGGACGTGGCTACACCTTC.

This clonotype was counted only a few times. The genes are TRBV3-1 and TRBJ1-1; D gene unclear. The ends were cut back, 0 bases at V and 0 bases at J, with 2 bases in the middle. Germline V gives CDR1 LGHDT, CDR2 YNNKEL (reference sequence). This CDR3 has 13 amino acids. CDR3 residues: CASSQEVNTEAFF. The DNA for the CDR3 is TGTGCCAGCAGCCAAGAAGTGAACACTGAAGCTTTCTTT.

V usage is TRBV29-1 and J usage is TRBJ2-3; D call uncertain. V lost 0 bases to trimming and J lost 5 bases, with 6 bases between them. There are 12 residues in the CDR3. CDR1 and CDR2 (germline): SQVTM, ANQGSEA. This CDR3 reads CSVEDLLDTQYF. The CDR3 DNA reads as TGCAGCGTTGAAGATCTTTTAGATACGCAGTATTTT.